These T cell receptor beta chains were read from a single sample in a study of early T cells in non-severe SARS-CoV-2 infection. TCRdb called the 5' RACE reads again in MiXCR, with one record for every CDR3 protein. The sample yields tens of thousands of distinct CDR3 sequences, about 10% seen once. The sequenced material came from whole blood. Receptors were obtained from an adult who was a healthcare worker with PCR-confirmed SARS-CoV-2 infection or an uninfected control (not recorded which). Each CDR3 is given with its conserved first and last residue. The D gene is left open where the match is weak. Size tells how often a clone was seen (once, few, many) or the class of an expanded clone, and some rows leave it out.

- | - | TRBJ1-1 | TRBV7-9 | TGTGCCAGCAGCCCTGGACAGATCACTGAAGCTTTCTTT | CASSPGQITEAFF
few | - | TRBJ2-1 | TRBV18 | TGTGCCAGCTCACCAACGTGGGGGGAGCAGTTCTTC | CASSPTWGEQFF
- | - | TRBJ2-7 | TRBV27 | TGTGCCAGCAGTTCAAGCAGGAGGGGAAACGAGCAGTACTTC | CASSSSRRGNEQYF
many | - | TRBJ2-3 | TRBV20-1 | TGCAGTGCAGCCCCTAGGGGGGGGAGCACAGATACGCAGTATTTT | CSAAPRGGSTDTQYF
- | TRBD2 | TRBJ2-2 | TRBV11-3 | TGTGCCAGCAGCACAAAGCGGGAGACGAACACCGGGGAGCTGTTTTTT | CASSTKRETNTGELFF
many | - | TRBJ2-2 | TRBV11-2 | TGTGCCAGCAGCTTAAGGCCTCTAGTTACCCTCCTAATCGGGGAGCTGTTTTTT | CASSLRPLVTLLIGELFF
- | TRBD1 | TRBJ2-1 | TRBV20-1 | TGCAGTGCACAAGGGGGCTACGACAATGAGCAGTTCTTC | CSAQGGYDNEQFF
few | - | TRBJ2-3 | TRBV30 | TGTGCCTGGAGGGGGCTAGGGGATACGCAGTATTTT | CAWRGLGDTQYF
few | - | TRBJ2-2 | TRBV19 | TGTGCCAGTAGGGACGTGGCCATTCTCACCGGGGAGCTGTTTTTT | CASRDVAILTGELFF
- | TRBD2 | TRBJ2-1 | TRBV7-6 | TGTGCCAGCAGCTCGGGACTAGCGGGGGTCTACAATGAGCAGTTCTTC | CASSSGLAGVYNEQFF
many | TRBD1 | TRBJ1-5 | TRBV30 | TGTGCGGAGGGACAGGGGAATCAGCCCCAGCATTTT | CAEGQGNQPQHF
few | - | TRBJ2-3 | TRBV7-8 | - | CASSSSDIPLGPDTQYF
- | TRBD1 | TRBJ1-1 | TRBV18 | TGTGCCAGCTCGCCAGGACAGGGGAACACTGAAGCTTTCTTT | CASSPGQGNTEAFF
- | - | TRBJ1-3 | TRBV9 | TGTGCCAGCAGCCCCGGGGGCAGGAGCTCTGGAAACACCATATATTTT | CASSPGGRSSGNTIYF
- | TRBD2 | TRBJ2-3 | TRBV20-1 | TGCAGTGCCACTTTGACTAGCCCTTTCTCCGATACGCAGTATTTT | CSATLTSPFSDTQYF
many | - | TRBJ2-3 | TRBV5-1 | TGCGCCAGCAGCAAGGACTACTCCTACACAGATACGCAGTATTTT | CASSKDYSYTDTQYF
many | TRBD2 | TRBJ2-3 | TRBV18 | TGTGCCAGCTCACCCGGAGCGGGGGAGTACACAGATACGCAGTATTTT | CASSPGAGEYTDTQYF
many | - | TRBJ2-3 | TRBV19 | TGTGCCAGTACCCCACTAGGGGGGACAGATACGCAGTATTTT | CASTPLGGTDTQYF
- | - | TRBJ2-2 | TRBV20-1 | TGCAGTGCTAGCCAAGCCTTGGCCGGGGAGCTGTTTTTT | CSASQALAGELFF
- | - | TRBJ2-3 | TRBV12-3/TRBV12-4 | TGTGCCAGCAGTTTTCAGGGGCCAGATACGCAGTATTTT | CASSFQGPDTQYF
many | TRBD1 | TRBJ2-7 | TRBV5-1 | TGCGCCAGCAGCTTGGCGGGACAGGGGGCCCACGAGCAGTACTTC | CASSLAGQGAHEQYF
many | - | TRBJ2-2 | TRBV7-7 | TGTGCTAGCAGCTTAGGACCCATCAGCGGGGAGCTGTTTTTT | CASSLGPISGELFF
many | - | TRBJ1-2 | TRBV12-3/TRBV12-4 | TGTGCCAGCAGGCGACAGAAGGACTATGGCTACACCTTC | CASRRQKDYGYTF
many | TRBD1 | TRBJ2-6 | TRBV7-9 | TGTGCCAGCAGCCCCGGGACAGGGGGAGTAGCTGGGGCCAACGTCCTGACTTTC | CASSPGTGGVAGANVLTF
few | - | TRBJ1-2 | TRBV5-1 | TGCGCCAGCAGCTTGGCGGGCAGCCATAACTATGGCTACACCTTC | CASSLAGSHNYGYTF
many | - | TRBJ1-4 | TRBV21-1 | TGTGCCAGCAGCAAACGAAGGGACAGTCCTAATGAAAAACTGTTTTTT | CASSKRRDSPNEKLFF
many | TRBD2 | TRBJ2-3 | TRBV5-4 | TGTGCCAGCAGTTCCGCCAGCGGGATTAGCACAGATACGCAGTATTTT | CASSSASGISTDTQYF
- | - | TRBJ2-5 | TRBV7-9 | TGTGCCAGCAGCTCTAGGGTTAAGGAGACCCAGTACTTC | CASSSRVKETQYF
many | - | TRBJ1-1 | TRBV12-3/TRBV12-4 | TGTGCCAGCAGTTTATCCCACGGGAACACTGAAGCTTTCTTT | CASSLSHGNTEAFF
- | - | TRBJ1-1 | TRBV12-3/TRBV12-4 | TGTGCCAGCAGACGTGGACCGTCTGTAGCTTTCTTT | CASRRGPSVAFF
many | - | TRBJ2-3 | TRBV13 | TGTGCCAGCAGCCTAGGGCCGGCGGGGGCCCTCGGGGATACGCAGTATTTT | CASSLGPAGALGDTQYF
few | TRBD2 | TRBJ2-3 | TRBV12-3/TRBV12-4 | TGTGCCAGCAGCCGCGGGGGATCGGCAGATACGCAGTATTTT | CASSRGGSADTQYF
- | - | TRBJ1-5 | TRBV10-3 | TGTGCCATCAGTGAGTTCGGACGGAATAGCAATCAGCCCCAGCATTTT | CAISEFGRNSNQPQHF
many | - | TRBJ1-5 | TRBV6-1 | TGTGCCAGCAGTGAGAGGGAGGGTCAGCCCCAGCATTTT | CASSEREGQPQHF
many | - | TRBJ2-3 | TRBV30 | TGTGCCTGGACCCCGCGTAGAGTCCGAAGCACAGATACGCAGTATTTT | CAWTPRRVRSTDTQYF
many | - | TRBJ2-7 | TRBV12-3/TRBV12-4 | TGTGCCAGCAGTATATCGGACGGGTCCTACGAGCAGTACTTC | CASSISDGSYEQYF
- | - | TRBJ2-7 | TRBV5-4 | TGTGCCAGCAGCCCGCGCCGAGACCCTTCCTACGAACAGTACTTC | CASSPRRDPSYEQYF
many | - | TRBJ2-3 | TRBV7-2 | TGTGCCAGCAGCGCGCGGAGCACAGATACGCAGTATTTT | CASSARSTDTQYF
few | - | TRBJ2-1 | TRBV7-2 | TGTGCCAGCAGCGCAAACTCCTACAATGAGCAGTTCTTC | CASSANSYNEQFF
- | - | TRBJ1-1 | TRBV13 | TGTGCCGGCAGTTACAGGGAGAGGAACACTGAAGCTTTCTTT | CAGSYRERNTEAFF
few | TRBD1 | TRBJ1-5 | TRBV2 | TGTGCCAGCATTCCAGACAGGGCGGGTAATCAGCCCCAGCATTTT | CASIPDRAGNQPQHF
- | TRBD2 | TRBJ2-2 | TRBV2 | TGTGCCAGCAGTGAAGGCGGGACTAGCCGTACCGGGGAGCTGTTTTTT | CASSEGGTSRTGELFF
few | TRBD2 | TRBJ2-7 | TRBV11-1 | TGTGCCAGCAGCTTCGCTAGCGGGGTTTACGAGCAGTACTTC | CASSFASGVYEQYF
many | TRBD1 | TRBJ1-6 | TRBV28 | TGTGCCAGCATCGCCCAGGACAGGGGTGGGTCACCCCTCCACTTT | CASIAQDRGGSPLHF
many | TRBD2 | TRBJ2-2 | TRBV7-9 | TGTGCCAGCAGGGGTCTGGCGGGGGCGAACACCGGGGAGCTGTTTTTT | CASRGLAGANTGELFF
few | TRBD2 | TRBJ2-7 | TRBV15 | TGTGTCACCAGCAGCGGACTAGCGGGACTAGTTGACGAGCAGTACTTC | CVTSSGLAGLVDEQYF
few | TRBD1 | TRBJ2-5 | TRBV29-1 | TGCAGCTTTCGACAGGGGCGCCTGACAGAGACCCAGTACTTC | CSFRQGRLTETQYF
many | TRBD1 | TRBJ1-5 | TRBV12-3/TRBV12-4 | TGTGCCAGCAGTTTCCAGGGGGCTAGCGGGCCCCAGCATTTT | CASSFQGASGPQHF
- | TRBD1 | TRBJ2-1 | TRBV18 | TGTGCCAGCTCACCACTCGACAGGGGGAGGAATGAGCAGTTCTTC | CASSPLDRGRNEQFF
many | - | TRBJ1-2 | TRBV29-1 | TGCAGGGTTTCTAAGACTAACTATGGCTACACCTTC | CRVSKTNYGYTF
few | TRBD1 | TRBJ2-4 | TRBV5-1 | TGCGCCAGCAGCTCCGGGACAGGAAAAAACATTCAGTACTTC | CASSSGTGKNIQYF
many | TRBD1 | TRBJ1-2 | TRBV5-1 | TGCGCCAGCAGTGCGACAGGGGACGGTAACTATGGCTACACCTTC | CASSATGDGNYGYTF
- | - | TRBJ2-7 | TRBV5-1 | TGCGCCAGCAAGTCCCTCGCCGGCGAGCAGTACTTC | CASKSLAGEQYF
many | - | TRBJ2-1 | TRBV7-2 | TGTGCCAGCAGCTTAGCGTCTAGGGCTGAGCAGTTCTTC | CASSLASRAEQFF